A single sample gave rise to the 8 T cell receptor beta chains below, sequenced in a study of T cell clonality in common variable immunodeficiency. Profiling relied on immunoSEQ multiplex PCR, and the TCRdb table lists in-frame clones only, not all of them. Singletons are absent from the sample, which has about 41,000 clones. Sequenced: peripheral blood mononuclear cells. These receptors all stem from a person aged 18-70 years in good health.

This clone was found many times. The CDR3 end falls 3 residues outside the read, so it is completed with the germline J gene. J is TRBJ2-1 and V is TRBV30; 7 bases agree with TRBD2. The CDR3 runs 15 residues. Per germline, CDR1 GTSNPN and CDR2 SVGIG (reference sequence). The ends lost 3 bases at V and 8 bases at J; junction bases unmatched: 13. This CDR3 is CAWSRGEGGRDEQFF. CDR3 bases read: TGTGCCTGGAGCCGAGGGGAGGGAGGTAGGGATGAG.

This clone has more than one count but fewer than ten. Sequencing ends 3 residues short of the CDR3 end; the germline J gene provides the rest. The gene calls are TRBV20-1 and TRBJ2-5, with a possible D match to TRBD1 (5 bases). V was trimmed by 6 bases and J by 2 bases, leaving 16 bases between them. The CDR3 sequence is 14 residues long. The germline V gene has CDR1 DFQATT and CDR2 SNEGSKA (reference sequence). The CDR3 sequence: CSANRVSGQETQYF. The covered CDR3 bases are TGCAGTGCCAATAGGGTTTCAGGGCAAGAGACC.

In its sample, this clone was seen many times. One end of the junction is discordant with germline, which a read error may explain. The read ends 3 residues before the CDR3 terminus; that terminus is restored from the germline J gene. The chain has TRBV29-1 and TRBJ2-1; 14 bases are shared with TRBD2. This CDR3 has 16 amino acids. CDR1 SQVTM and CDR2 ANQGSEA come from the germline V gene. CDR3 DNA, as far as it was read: TGCAGCGTCGAAGGACTAGCGGGAGGCCAGTACAATGAG. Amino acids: CSVEGLAGGQYNE. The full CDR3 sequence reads CSVEGLAGGQYNEQFF.

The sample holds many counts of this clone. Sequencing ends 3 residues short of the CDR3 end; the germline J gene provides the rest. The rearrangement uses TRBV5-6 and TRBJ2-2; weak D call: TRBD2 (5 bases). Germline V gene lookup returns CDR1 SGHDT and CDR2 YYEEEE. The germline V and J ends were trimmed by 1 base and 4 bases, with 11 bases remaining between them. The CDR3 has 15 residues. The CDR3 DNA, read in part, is TGTGCCAGCAGCTTGTTGGGAGCGGCCACCGGGGAG. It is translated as CASSLLGAATGE. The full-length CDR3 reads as CASSLLGAATGELFF. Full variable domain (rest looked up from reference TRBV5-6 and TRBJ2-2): DAGVTQSPTHLIKTRGQQVTLRCSPKSGHDTVSWYQQALGQGPQFIFQYYEEEERQRGNFPDRFSGHQFPNYSSELNVNALLLGDSALYLCASSLLGAATGELFFGEGSRLTVL.

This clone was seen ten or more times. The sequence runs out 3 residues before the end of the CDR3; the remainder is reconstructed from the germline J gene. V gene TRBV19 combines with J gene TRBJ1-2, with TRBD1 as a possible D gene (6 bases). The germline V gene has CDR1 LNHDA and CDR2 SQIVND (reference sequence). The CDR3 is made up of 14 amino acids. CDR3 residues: CASSWTDSNDYYTF. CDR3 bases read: TGTGCCAGTAGTTGGACAGACTCCAACGACTAC.

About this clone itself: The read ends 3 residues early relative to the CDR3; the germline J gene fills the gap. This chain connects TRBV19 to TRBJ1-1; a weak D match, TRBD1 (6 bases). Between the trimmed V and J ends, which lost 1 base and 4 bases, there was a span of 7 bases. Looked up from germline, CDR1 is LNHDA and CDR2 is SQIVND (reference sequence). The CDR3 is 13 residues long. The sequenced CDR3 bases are TGTGCCAGTAGTATAGGCAGGGGCACTGAA. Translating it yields CASSIGRGTE. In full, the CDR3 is CASSIGRGTEAFF.

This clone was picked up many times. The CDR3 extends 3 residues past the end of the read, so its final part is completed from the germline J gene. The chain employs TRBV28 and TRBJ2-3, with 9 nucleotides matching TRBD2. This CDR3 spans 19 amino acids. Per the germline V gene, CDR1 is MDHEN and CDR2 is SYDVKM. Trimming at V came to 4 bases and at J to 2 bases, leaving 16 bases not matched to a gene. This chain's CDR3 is CASSSPPSRLAEPTDTQYF. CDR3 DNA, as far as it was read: TGTGCCAGCAGTTCCCCCCCCTCACGACTAGCGGAGCCCACAGATACG.

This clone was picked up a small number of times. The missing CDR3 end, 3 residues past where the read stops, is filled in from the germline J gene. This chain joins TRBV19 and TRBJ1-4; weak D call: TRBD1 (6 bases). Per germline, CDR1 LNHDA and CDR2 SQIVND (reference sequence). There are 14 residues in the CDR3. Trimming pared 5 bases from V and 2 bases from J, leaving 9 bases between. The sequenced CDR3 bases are TGTGCCAGTAGTGAGAGGGGGACTAATGAAAAA. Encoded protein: CASSERGTNEK. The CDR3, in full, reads CASSERGTNEKLFF.